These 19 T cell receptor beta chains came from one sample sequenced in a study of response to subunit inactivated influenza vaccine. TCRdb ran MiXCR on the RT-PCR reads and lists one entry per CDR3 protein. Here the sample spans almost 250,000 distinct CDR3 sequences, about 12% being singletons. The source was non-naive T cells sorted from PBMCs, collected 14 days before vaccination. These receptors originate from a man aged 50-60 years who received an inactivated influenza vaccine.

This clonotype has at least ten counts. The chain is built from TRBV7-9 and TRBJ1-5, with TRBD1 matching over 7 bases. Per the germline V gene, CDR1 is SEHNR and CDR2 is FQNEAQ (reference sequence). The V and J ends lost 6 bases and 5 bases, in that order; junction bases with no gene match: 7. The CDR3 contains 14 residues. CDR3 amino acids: CASRPDRDDQPQHF. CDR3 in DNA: TGTGCCAGCAGACCTGACAGGGACGATCAGCCCCAGCATTTT.

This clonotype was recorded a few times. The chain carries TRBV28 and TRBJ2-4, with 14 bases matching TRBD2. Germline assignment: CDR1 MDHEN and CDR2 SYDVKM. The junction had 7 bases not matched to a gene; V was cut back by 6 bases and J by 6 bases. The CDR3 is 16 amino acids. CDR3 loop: CASSPTSGGVGNIQYF. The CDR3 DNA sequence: TGTGCCAGCAGCCCGACTAGCGGGGGGGTGGGAAACATTCAGTACTTC. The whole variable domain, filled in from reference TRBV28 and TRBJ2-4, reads DVKVTQSSRYLVKRTGEKVFLECVQDMDHENMFWYRQDPGLGLRLIYFSYDVKMKEKGDIPEGYSVSREKKERFSLILESASTNQTSMYLCASSPTSGGVGNIQYFGAGTRLSVL.

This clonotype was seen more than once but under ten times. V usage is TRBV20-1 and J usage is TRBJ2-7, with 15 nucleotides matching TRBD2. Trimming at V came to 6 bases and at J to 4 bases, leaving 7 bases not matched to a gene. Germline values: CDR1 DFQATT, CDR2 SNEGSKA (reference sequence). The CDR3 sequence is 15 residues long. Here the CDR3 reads CSADFGTSGRYEQYF. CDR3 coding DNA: TGCAGTGCAGACTTCGGGACTAGCGGGAGGTACGAGCAGTACTTC.

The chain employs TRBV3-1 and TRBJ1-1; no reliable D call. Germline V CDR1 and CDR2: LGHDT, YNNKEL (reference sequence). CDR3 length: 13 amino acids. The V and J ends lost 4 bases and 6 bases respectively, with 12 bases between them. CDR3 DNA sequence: TGTGCCAGCAGCCCAGGACGTTTGTCTGAAGCTTTCTTT. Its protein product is CASSPGRLSEAFF.

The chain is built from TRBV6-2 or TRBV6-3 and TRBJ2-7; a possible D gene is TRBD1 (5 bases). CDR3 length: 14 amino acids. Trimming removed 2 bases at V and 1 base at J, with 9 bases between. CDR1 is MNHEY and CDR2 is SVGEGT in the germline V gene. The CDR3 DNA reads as TGTGCCAGCAGTTACGACCAGGGATCCTACGAGCAGTACTTC. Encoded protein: CASSYDQGSYEQYF.

In nucleotides, the CDR3 is TGCAGTGCTAGAGGGGGTCGGGGCGCGTCGATTGAGCAGTTCTTC. It codes for CSARGGRGASIEQFF. The V gene is TRBV20-1, the J gene TRBJ2-1, with D possibly being TRBD1 or TRBD2 (5 bases each). V lost 1 base to trimming and J lost 9 bases, with 19 bases between them. The CDR3 totals 15 residues. The germline gives CDR1 DFQATT, CDR2 SNEGSKA (reference sequence).

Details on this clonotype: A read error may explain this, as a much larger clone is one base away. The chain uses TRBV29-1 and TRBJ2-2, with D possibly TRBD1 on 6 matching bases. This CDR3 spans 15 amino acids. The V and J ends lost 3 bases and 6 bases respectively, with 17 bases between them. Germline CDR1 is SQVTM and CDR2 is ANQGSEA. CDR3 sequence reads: CSVEGFRQDPGELFF. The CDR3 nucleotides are TGCAGCGTTGAGGGTTTCAGACAGGACCCCGGGGAGCTGTTTTTT.

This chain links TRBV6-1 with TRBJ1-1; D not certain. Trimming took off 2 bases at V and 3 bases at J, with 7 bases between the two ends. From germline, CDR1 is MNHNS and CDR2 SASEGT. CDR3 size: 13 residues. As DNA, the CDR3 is TGTGCCAGCAGTGAATGGAGTTACACTGAAGCTTTCTTT. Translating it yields CASSEWSYTEAFF.

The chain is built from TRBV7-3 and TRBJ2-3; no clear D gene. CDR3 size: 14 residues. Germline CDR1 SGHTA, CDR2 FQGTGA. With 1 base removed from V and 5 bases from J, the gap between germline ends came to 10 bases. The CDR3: CASSLSSAGDTQYF. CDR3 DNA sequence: TGTGCCAGCAGCTTAAGTTCGGCTGGAGATACGCAGTATTTT.

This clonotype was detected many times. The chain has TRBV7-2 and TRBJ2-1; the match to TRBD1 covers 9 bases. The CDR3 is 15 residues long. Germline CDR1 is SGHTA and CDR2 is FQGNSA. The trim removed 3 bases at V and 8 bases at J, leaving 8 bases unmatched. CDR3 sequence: CASSFPQGAIYEQFF. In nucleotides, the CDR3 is TGTGCCAGCAGCTTCCCACAGGGGGCCATTTATGAGCAGTTCTTC.

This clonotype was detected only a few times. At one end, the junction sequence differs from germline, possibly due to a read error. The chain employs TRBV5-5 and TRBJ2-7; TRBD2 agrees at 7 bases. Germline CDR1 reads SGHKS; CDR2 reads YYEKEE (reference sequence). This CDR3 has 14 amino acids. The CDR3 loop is CASSLGLGAYEQCF. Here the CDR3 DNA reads TGTGCCAGCAGCTTAGGACTAGGCGCATACGAGCAGTGCTTC.

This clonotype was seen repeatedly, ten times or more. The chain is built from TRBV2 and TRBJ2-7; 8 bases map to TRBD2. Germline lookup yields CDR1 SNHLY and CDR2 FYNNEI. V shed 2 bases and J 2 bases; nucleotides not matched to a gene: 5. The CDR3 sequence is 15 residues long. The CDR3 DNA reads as TGTGCCAGCAGTGAACGTCGCGGGAGGACCTACGAGCAGTACTTC. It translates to CASSERRGRTYEQYF. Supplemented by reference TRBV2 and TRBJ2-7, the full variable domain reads EPEVTQTPSHQVTQMGQEVILRCVPISNHLYFYWYRQILGQKVEFLVSFYNNEISEKSEIFDDQFSVERPDGSNFTLKIRSTKLEDSAMYFCASSERRGRTYEQYFGPGTRLTVT.

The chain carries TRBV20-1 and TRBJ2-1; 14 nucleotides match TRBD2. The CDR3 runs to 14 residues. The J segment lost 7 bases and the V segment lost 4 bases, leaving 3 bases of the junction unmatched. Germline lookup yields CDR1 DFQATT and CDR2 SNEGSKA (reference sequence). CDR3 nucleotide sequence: TGCAGTGCTATCGGACTAGCGGGGGGAAATGAGCAGTTCTTC. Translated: CSAIGLAGGNEQFF.

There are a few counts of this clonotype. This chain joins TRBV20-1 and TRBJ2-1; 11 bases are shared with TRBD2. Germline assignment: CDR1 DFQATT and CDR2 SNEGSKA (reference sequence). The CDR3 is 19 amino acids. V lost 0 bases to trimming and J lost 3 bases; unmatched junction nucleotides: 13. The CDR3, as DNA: TGCAGTGCTAGAGATCCCGGGGAAACTAGCGGGAGTTTCTACAATGAGCAGTTCTTC. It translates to CSARDPGETSGSFYNEQFF.

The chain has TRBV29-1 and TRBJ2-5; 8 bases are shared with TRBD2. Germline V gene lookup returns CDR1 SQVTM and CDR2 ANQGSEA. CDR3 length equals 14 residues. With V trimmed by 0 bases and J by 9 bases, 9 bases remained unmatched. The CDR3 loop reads CSVEDHEGLGAQYF. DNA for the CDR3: TGCAGCGTTGAAGATCACGAGGGACTAGGGGCCCAGTACTTC.

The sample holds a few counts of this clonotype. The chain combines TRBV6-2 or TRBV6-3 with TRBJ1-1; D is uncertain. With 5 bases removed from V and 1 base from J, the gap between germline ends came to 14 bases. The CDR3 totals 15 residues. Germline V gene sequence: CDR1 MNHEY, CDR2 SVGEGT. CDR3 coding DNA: TGTGCCAGCAGTGGCACCCTCGGAGCGAACACTGAAGCTTTCTTT. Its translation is CASSGTLGANTEAFF.

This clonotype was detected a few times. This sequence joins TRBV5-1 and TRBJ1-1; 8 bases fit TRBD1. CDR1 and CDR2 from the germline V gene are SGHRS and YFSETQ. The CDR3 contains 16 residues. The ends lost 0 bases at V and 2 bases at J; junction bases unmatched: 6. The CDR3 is CASSLVGQGANTEAFF. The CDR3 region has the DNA TGCGCCAGCAGCTTGGTAGGGCAGGGGGCTAACACTGAAGCTTTCTTT.

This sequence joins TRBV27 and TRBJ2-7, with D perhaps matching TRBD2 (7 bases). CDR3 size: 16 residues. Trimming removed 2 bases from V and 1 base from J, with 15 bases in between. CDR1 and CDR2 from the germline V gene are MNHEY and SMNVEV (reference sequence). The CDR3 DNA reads TGTGCCAGCAGTTTAGGGAGGGGGATGTCATCCTACGAGCAGTACTTC. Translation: CASSLGRGMSSYEQYF.

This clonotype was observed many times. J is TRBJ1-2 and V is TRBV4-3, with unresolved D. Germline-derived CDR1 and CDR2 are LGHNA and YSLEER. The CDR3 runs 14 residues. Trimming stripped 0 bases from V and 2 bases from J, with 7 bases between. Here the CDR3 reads CASSQEGRNYGYTF. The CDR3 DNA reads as TGCGCCAGCAGCCAAGAGGGCCGGAACTATGGCTACACCTTC.